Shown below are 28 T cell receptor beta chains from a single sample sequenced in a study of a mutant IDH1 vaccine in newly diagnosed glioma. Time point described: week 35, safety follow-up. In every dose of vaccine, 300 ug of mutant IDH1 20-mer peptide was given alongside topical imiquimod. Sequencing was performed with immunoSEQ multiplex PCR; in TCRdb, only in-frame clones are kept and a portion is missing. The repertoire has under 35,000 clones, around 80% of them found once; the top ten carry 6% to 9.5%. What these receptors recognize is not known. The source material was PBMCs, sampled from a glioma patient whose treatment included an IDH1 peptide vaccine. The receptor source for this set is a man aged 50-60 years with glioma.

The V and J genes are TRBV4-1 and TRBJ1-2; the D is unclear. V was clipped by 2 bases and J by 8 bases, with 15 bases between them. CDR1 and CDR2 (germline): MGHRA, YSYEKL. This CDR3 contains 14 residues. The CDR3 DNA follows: TGCGCCAGCAGCCAACCGGGCCAGAGCCTGGGCTACACCTTC. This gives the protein CASSQPGQSLGYTF.

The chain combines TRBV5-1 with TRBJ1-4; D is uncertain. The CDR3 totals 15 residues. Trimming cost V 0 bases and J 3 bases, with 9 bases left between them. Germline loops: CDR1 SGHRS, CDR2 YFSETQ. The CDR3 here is CASSLGARSNEKLFF. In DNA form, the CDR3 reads TGCGCCAGCAGCTTGGGTGCCAGGTCTAATGAAAAACTGTTTTTT.

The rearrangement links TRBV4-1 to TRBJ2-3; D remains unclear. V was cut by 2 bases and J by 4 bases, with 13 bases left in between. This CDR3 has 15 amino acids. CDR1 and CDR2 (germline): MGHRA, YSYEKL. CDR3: CASSQPHYSSDTQYF. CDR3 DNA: TGCGCCAGCAGCCAACCTCATTATAGCTCAGATACGCAGTATTTT.

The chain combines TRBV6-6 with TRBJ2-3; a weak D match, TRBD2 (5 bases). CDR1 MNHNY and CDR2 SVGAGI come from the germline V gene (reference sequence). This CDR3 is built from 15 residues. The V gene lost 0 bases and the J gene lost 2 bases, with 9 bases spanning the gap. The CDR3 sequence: CASSYSGEPTDTQYF. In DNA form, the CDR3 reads TGTGCCAGCAGTTACTCTGGGGAGCCCACAGATACGCAGTATTTT.

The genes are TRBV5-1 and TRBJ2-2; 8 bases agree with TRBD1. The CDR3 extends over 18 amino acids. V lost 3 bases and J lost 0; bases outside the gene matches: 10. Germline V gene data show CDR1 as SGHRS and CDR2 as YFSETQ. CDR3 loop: CASSSSRGQGSNTGELFF. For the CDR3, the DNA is TGCGCCAGCAGCTCGTCCAGAGGACAGGGATCGAACACCGGGGAGCTGTTTTTT.

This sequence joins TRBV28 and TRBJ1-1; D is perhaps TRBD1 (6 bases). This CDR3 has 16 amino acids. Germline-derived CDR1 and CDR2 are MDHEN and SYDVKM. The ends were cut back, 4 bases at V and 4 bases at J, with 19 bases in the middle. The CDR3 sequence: CASSSRGGAFGTEAFF. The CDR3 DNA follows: TGTGCCAGCAGTTCCCGGGGGGGCGCCTTTGGCACTGAAGCTTTCTTT.

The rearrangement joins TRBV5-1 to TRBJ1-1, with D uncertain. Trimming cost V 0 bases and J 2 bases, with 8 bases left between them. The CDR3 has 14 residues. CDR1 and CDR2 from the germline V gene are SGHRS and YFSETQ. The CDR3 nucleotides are TGCGCCAGCAGCTTGGAAGGAGTAAACACTGAAGCTTTCTTT. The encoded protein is CASSLEGVNTEAFF.

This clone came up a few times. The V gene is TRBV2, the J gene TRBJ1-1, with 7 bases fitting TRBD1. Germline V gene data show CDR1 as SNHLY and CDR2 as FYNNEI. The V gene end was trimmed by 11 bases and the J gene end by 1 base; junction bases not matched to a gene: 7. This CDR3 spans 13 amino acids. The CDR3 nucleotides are TGTGCCGTACCGGGACAGAGGAACACTGAAGCTTTCTTT. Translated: CAVPGQRNTEAFF.

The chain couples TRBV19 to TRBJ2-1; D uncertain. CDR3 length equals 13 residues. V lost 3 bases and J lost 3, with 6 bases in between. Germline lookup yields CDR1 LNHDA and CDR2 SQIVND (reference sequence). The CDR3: CASSIQGYNEQFF. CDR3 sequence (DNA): TGTGCCAGTAGTATTCAAGGCTACAATGAGCAGTTCTTC.

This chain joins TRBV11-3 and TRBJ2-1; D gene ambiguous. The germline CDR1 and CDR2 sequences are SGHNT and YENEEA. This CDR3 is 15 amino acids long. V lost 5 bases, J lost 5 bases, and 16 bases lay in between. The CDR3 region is CASSPAVSLNNEQFF. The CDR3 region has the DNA TGTGCCAGCAGCCCGGCAGTAAGCCTAAACAATGAGCAGTTCTTC.

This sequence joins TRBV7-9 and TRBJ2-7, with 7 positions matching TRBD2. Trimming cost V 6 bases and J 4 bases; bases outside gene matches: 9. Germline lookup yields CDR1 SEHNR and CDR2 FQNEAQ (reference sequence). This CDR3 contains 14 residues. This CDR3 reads CASRKDGLDYEQYF. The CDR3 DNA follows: TGTGCCAGCAGGAAGGATGGACTAGATTACGAGCAGTACTTC.

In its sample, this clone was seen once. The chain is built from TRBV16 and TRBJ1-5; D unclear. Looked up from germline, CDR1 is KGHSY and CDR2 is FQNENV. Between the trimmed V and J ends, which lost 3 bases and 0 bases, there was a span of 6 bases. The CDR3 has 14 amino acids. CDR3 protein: CASSQRYSNQPQHF. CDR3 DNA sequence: TGTGCCAGCAGCCAGCGTTATAGCAATCAGCCCCAGCATTTT.

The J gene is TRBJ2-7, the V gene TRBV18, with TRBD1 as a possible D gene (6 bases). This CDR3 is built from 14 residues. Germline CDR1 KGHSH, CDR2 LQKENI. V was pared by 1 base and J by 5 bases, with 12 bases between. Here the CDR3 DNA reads TGTGCCAGCTCACCACGGCAGGGGAAGAACGAGCAGTACTTC. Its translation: CASSPRQGKNEQYF.

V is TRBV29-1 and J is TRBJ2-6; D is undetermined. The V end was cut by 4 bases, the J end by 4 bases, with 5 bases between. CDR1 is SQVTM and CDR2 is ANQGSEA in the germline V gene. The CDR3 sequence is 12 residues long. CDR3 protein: CSVAEGANVLTF. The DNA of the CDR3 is TGCAGCGTTGCAGAGGGGGCCAACGTCCTGACTTTC.

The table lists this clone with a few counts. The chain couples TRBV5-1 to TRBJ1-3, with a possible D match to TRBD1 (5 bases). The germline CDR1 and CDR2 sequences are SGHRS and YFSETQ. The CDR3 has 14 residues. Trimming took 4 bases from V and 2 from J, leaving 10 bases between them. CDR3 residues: CASSEGRAGNTIYF. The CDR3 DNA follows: TGCGCCAGCAGCGAGGGCAGGGCTGGAAACACCATATATTTT.

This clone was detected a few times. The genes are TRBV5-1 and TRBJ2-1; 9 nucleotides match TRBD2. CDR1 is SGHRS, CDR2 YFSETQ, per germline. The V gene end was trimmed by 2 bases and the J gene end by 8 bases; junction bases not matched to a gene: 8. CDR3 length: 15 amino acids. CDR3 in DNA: TGCGCCAGCAGCTTTAGCGGGAGTCGTACAGATGAGCAGTTCTTC. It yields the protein CASSFSGSRTDEQFF.

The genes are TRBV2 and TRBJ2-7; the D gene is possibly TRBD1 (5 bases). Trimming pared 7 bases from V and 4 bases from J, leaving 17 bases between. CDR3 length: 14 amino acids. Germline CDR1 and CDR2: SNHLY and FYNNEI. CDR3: CASKESGAGYEQYF. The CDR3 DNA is TGTGCCAGCAAGGAGAGTGGGGCTGGGTACGAGCAGTACTTC.

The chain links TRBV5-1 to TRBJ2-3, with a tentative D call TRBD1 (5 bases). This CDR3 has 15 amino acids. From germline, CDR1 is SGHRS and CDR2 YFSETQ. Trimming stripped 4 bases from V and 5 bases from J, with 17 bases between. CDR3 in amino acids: CASSAGTQVGDTQYF. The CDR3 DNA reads TGCGCCAGCAGCGCCGGTACACAGGTCGGAGATACGCAGTATTTT.

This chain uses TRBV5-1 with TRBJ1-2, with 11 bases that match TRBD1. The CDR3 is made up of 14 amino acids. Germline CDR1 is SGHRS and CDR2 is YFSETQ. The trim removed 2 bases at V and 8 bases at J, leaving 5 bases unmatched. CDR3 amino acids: CASSFGQGAEGYTF. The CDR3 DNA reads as TGCGCCAGCAGCTTCGGACAGGGGGCGGAGGGCTACACCTTC.

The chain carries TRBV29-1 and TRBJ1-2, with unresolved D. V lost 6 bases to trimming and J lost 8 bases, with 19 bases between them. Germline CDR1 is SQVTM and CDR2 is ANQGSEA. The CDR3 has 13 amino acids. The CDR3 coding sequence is TGCAGCGTAGAGGGAGGCGGAAACTTCGGCTACACCTTC. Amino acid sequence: CSVEGGGNFGYTF.

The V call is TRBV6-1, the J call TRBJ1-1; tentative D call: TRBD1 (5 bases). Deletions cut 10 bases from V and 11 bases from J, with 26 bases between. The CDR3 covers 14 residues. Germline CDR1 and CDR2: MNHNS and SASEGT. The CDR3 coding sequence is TGTGCCACCATTACTGGAAGAGGCAGGGTAGACGCTTTCTTT. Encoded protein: CATITGRGRVDAFF.

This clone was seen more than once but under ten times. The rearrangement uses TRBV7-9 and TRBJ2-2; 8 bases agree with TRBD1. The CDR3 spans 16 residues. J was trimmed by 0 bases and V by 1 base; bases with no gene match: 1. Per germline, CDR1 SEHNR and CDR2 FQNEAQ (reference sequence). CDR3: CASSLGTGSNTGELFF. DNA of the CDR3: TGTGCCAGCAGCTTAGGGACAGGGTCGAACACCGGGGAGCTGTTTTTT. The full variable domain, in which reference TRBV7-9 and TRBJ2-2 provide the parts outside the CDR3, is DTGVSQNPRHKITKRGQNVTFRCDPISEHNRLYWYRQTLGQGPEFLTYFQNEAQLEKSRLLSDRFSAERPKGSFSTLEIQRTEQGDSAMYLCASSLGTGSNTGELFFGEGSRLTVL.

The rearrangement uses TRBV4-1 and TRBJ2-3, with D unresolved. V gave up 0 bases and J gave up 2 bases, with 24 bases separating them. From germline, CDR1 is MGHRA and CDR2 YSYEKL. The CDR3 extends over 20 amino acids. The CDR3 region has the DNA TGCGCCAGCAGCCAAGATCCGCGACCAACACCAACAAATATCACAGATACGCAGTATTTT. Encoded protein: CASSQDPRPTPTNITDTQYF.

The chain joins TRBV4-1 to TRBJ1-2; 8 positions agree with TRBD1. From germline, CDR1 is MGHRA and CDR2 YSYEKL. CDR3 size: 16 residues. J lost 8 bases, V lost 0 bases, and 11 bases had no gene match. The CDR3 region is CASSQDRRQGAKGYTF. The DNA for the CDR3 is TGCGCCAGCAGCCAAGATAGGAGGCAGGGGGCGAAAGGCTACACCTTC.

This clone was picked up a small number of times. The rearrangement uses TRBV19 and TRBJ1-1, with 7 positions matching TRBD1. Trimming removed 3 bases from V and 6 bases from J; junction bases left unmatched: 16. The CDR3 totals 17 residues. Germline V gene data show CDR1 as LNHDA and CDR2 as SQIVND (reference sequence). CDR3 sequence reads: CASSIPPYRGYRPEAFF. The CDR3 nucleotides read TGTGCCAGTAGTATCCCCCCTTACAGGGGATATCGCCCTGAAGCTTTCTTT.

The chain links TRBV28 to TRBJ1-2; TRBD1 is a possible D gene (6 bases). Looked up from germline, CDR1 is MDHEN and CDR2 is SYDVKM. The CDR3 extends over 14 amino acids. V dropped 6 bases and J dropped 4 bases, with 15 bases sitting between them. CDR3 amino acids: CASSRGGAIYGYTF. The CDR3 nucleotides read TGTGCCAGCAGCCGAGGGGGGGCCATCTATGGCTACACCTTC.

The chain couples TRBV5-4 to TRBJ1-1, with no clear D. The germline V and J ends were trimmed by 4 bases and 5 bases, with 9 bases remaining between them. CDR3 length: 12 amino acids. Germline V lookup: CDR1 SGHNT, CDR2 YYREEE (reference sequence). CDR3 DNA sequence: TGTGCCAGCAGCCGTTCGGGGACTGAAGCTTTCTTT. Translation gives CASSRSGTEAFF.

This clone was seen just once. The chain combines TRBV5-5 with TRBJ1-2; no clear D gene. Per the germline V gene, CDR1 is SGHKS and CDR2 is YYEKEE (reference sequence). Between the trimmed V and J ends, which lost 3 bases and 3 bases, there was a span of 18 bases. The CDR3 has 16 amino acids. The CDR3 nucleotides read TGTGCCAGCAGCTCTCTAGGCGGGGAACTCGACTATGGCTACACCTTC. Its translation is CASSSLGGELDYGYTF.